The 5 T cell receptor beta chains in this list originate from one sample, sequenced in a study of T-cell reconstitution after alpha-beta-depleted transplantation in children. Unique molecular identifiers were used in preparing the TCRbeta library. TCRdb re-analysed the PCR reads in MiXCR, keeping a single row per CDR3 protein. The sample lists 70,000 or so distinct CDR3 sequences, roughly a tenth occurring once. The specimen was PBMCs, collected before TCRalphabeta/CD19-depleted stem cell transplant. The receptors were gathered from a boy aged 10-17 years with acute myeloid leukemia, due to receive a stem cell transplant.

Notes on this clonotype: Given a much more abundant clone one base away, this may be a read error. For the CDR3, the DNA is TGTGCCAGCAGCTTAGGGGAGAATCAGCCCCAGCATTTT. Its protein is CASSLGENQPQHF. The rearrangement joins TRBV7-2 to TRBJ1-5; D unresolved. CDR3 length equals 13 residues. Trimming left V 1 base short and J 4 bases short, with 5 bases between. CDR1 and CDR2 (germline): SGHTA, FQGNSA.

V usage is TRBV10-3 and J usage is TRBJ2-1; 7 positions agree with TRBD1. V gave up 4 bases and J gave up 6 bases; unmatched junction bases: 3. Germline V gene sequence: CDR1 ENHRY, CDR2 SYGVKD. The CDR3 has 13 residues. In DNA form, the CDR3 reads TGTGCCATCAGTGCCCGGACAGGCAATGAGCAGTTCTTC. Translated: CAISARTGNEQFF.

This clonotype was picked up a small number of times. The chain couples TRBV29-1 to TRBJ2-1; D remains ambiguous. Trimming removed 2 bases from V and 3 bases from J, with 2 bases in between. Germline V gene data show CDR1 as SQVTM and CDR2 as ANQGSEA. The CDR3 is 11 residues long. CDR3 DNA: TGCAGCGTTGAAAGCTACAATGAGCAGTTCTTC. This sequence encodes CSVESYNEQFF.

The sample holds a few counts of this clonotype. The chain is built from TRBV20-1 and TRBJ2-1, with D perhaps given as TRBD1 or TRBD2 (5 bases each). V was pared by 3 bases and J by 4 bases, with 13 bases between. The CDR3 extends over 14 amino acids. Germline V gene sequence: CDR1 DFQATT, CDR2 SNEGSKA (reference sequence). The CDR3 is CSASPGTGYNEQFF. The CDR3 DNA is TGCAGTGCTAGCCCCGGGACGGGTTACAATGAGCAGTTCTTC.

The chain has TRBV3-1 and TRBJ2-5; 7 bases fit TRBD1. The CDR3 contains 14 residues. V shed 4 bases, J shed 3 bases, and the junction held 5 bases outside the gene matches. Germline CDR1 reads LGHDT; CDR2 reads YNNKEL (reference sequence). The CDR3 sequence: CASSPRDREETQYF. CDR3 coding DNA: TGTGCCAGCAGCCCCCGGGACAGAGAAGAGACCCAGTACTTC.